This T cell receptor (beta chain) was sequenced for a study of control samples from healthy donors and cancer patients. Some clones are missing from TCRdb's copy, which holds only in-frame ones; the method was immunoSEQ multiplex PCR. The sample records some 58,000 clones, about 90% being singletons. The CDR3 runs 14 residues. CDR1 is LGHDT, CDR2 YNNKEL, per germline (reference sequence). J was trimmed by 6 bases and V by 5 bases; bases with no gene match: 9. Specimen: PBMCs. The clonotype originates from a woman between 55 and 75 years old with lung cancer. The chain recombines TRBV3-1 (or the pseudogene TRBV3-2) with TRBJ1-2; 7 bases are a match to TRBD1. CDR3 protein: CASSALGGANGYTF. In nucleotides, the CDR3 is TGTGCCAGCAGCGCGCTAGGGGGCGCCAATGGCTACACCTTC.